This TCR beta chain was profiled in a study of shared clonotypes between healthy human individuals. Concerning this clone itself: Its antigen is undetermined.

Trimming took 4 bases from V and 5 from J; bases not matched to a gene: 8. Germline V gene data show CDR1 as SGHDN and CDR2 as FVKESK. CDR3 size: 15 residues. Study-wide results and caveats: Relative to their counterparts shared across all four donors, non-shared clonotypes exhibited diminished generation probabilities.

Assay used: immunoSEQ multiplex PCR; TCRdb lists only in-frame clones, some missing. Seen here are more than 150,000 clones, about 68% observed once, and the top ten hold around 9.3%. The receptor comes from a man aged 25-45 years in good health. Sequences were obtained from memory CD4+ T cells sorted from blood. Documented subset: CD45RA-negative fraction. The chain carries TRBV14 and TRBJ2-1; the match to TRBD1 covers 7 bases. The CDR3 reads CASSLDDRVNNEQFF. The CDR3 nucleotides read TGTGCCAGCAGCCTAGACGACAGGGTGAACAATGAGCAGTTCTTC.